This TCR beta chain was sequenced in a study of cytomegalovirus exposure and HLA in healthy donors. PCR used 60 Vbeta primers and 13 Jbeta primers. Only in-frame clones appear in the TCRdb table, and some are missing; sequencing was by immunoSEQ multiplex PCR. This table has around 130,000 clones, around three quarters appearing once. This clone was recorded a few times. CDR1 and CDR2 (germline): SGHTA, FQGNSA. With V trimmed by 2 bases and J by 5 bases, 7 bases remained unmatched. The CDR3 length is 16 residues. V and J are TRBV7-2 and TRBJ2-3; TRBD1 matches at 10 bases. Sequencing was performed on PBMCs. The TCR sequence derives from a man between 25 and 39 years old in good health and CMV-seronegative. CDR3 DNA sequence: TGTGCCAGCAGCTTATCCGGGACAGGGGCGGGAGATACGCAGTATTTT. It specifies CASSLSGTGAGDTQYF.